This T cell receptor beta chain was identified during a study of blood T cells in healthy people across ages (dated by TCRdb to 2015 to 2017). Regarding the research as a whole: In model experiments, template switching captured roughly one uniquely barcoded TCR beta cDNA molecule for every two T cells. The study measured age-related changes in TCR beta repertoire diversity using deep sequencing normalized with unique cDNA molecular identifiers. Four age groups were formed from the donors: young (average about 16 years), middle-aged (around 40), aged (roughly 58) and long-lived (around 80). To avoid experimental bias, donors of different ages were randomly spread across the sequencing lanes. Using the same blood draw, the study looked at two additional independent replicas of 1 million unique cDNA reads for two donors, one aged 18 to 30 and the other aged 80 or older.

The paper as a whole reports these results and caveats: Since profiling was done on bulk unsorted PBMCs, naive and antigen-experienced compartments could not be conclusively compared. A strong correlation was found between observed TCR beta diversity and the percentage of naive T cells measured by flow cytometry. Donor CMV infection status was unknown, potentially confounding age-related changes in expanded clonotypes. As age increased, observed TCR beta diversity per million T cells dropped in a roughly linear way, and a significant reduction was already evident by age 40. Estimates of total diversity from one million sequenced T cells were regarded as lower bounds and underestimates. Compared with the aged group, more naive CD4+ T cells, fewer expanded clones and increased TCR diversity were shown by the long-lived group, suggesting age selection.

Libraries were constructed by 5' RACE. Sequenced using an Illumina HiSeq 2500. A second roughly 6 to 11 cycle PCR used a sample-barcoded 5' primer and a J-beta primer mix. A unique molecular identifier was introduced onto each TCR beta cDNA molecule by a template-switch 5' adaptor carrying 12 random nucleotides. Each sample yielded at least 3 million CDR3-containing paired-end reads. First-strand cDNA was synthesized from all RNA with the Mint cDNA synthesis kit, primed by a TRBC-specific oligonucleotide. All cDNA was treated with uracil-DNA glycosylase and then went through a first 18-cycle PCR with the universal primers M1SS and BC2_uni_R. Per the source publication's procedure: Normalization of each sample was performed by random selection of 1 million high-quality reads, each carrying a distinct molecular identifier. Reads with shared molecular identifiers were discarded instead of being binned into consensus sequences. CDR3 identification, clonotype clustering and error correction used MiTCR with a Q25 quality threshold and the strictest error-elimination algorithm. Lower-bound total TCR beta diversity was estimated with a nonparametric unseen species model using Euler transformation. Clones were called with MiXCR by TCRdb after fastp trimmed the public reads at Q25, and only in-frame beta chains were retained. Rows matching on CDR3 protein sequence are summarized as one entry with the most common DNA and genes. The V and J calls here are based on TCRdb, not the publication. Present in this sample are about 1.6 million distinct CDR3 sequences, almost 35% of which were seen just once. The ten most abundant clones make up roughly 10% of the sample.

This clonotype was counted a single time. What antigen it recognizes has not been identified. Per-base quality was not reported, and no clone a single base away is much larger than it. Weak support is all one read offers. Inclusive of the bounding cysteine and phenylalanine, the CDR3 is 17 residues long. Only CDR3 DNA remains: 51 bases, in frame from the first base. CDR1 and CDR2 are drawn from the germline V gene: MNHNS, SASEGT. Deletion took 2 bases off V and 6 bases off J, with a span of 19 bases between the germline ends. Donors were a few dozen systemically healthy Caucasian individuals from Russia aged roughly 6 to 100 years. Approximately 9.3 milliliters of peripheral blood were drawn from each donor into EDTA-treated Vacutainer tubes. Ficoll-Paque density-gradient centrifugation was used to isolate PBMCs, with at least 6.5 million per sample. Trizol reagent was used to extract total RNA from the PBMCs, yielding at least 6 micrograms per sample. Naive CD45RAhigh/CD27high T cell percentages were measured by flow cytometry on a PBMC aliquot from every donor.

Sequenced sample: blood. This clonotype was obtained from a woman between 25 and 40 years old in good health. This chain joins TRBV6-1 to TRBJ1-4, with TRBD1 perhaps the D gene, on 5 matching bases. The CDR3 reads CASSEQAGPGSYEKLFF. In nucleotide form, the sequence is TGTGCCAGCAGTGAACAGGCCGGACCAGGGTCCTATGAAAAACTGTTTTTT.